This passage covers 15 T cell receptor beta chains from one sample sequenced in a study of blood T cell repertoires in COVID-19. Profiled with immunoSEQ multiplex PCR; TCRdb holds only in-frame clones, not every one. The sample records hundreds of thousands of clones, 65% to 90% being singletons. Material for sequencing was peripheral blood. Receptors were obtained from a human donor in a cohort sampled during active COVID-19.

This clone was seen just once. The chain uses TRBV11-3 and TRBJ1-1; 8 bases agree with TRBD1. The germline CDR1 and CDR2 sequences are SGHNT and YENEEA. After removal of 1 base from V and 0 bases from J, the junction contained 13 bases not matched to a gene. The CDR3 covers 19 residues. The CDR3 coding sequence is TGTGCCAGCAGCTTAGTTCAGGGGGCGCGAGGGGGCCTGAACACTGAAGCTTTCTTT. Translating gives CASSLVQGARGGLNTEAFF.

The CDR3 loop reads CASSLGGLAAGEQFF. In DNA, the CDR3 is TGTGCCAGCAGCTTGGGGGGACTAGCGGCTGGTGAGCAGTTCTTC. The chain joins TRBV5-4 to TRBJ2-1, with 11 bases fitting TRBD2. V gave up 0 bases and J gave up 9 bases; unmatched junction bases: 5. The CDR3 loop spans 15 amino acids. Germline CDR1 is SGHNT and CDR2 is YYREEE (reference sequence). Together with reference TRBV5-4 and TRBJ2-1, the CDR3 gives the full variable domain: ETGVTQSPTHLIKTRGQQVTLRCSSQSGHNTVSWYQQALGQGPQFIFQYYREEENGRGNFPPRFSGLQFPNYSSELNVNALELDDSALYLCASSLGGLAAGEQFFGPGTRLTVL.

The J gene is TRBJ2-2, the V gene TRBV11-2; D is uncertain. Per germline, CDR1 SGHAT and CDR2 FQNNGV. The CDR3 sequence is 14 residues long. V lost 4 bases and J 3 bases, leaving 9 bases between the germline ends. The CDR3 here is CASSSLVHTGELFF. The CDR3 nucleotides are TGTGCCAGCAGCTCCCTAGTACACACCGGGGAGCTGTTTTTT.

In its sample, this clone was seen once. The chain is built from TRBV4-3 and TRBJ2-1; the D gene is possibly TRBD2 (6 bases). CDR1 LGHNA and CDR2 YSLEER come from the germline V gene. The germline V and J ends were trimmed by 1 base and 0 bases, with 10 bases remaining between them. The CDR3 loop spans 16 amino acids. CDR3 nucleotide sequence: TGCGCCAGCAGCCAAGTCGGGGGTAGCTCCTACAATGAGCAGTTCTTC. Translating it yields CASSQVGGSSYNEQFF.

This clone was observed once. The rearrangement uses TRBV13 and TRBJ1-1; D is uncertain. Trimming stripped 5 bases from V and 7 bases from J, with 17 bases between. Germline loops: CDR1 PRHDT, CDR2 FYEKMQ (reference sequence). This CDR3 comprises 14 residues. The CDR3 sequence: CASSTVRRSGEAFF. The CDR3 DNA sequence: TGTGCCAGCAGCACCGTACGGCGCTCGGGTGAAGCTTTCTTT.

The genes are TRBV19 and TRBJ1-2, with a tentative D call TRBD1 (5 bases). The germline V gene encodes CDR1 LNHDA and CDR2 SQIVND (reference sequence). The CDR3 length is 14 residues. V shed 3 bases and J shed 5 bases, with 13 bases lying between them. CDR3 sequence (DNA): TGTGCCAGTAGTATTTCGGGGGTGCTATATGGCTACACCTTC. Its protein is CASSISGVLYGYTF.

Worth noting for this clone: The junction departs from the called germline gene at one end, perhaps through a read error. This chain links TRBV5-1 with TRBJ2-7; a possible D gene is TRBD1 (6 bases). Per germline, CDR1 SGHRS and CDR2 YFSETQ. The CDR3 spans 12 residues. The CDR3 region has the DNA TGCGCCAGCAGCTTCACAGGGCTACATCCCCTTTTC. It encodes CASSFTGLHPLF.

CDR3 sequence (DNA): TGTGCCAGCAGTGAGAGAAGGGGTAATCAGCCCCAGCATTTT. Amino acid sequence: CASSERRGNQPQHF. The chain links TRBV2 to TRBJ1-5; D perhaps matches TRBD1 (5 bases). The CDR3 is 14 amino acids. Germline CDR1 reads SNHLY; CDR2 reads FYNNEI. V gave up 3 bases and J gave up 4 bases, with 10 bases separating them.

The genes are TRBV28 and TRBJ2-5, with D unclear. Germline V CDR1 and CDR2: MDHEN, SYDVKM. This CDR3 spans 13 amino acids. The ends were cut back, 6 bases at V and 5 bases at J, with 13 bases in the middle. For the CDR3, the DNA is TGTGCCAGCAGCCAACCCCCCCAGGAGACCCAGTACTTC. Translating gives CASSQPPQETQYF.

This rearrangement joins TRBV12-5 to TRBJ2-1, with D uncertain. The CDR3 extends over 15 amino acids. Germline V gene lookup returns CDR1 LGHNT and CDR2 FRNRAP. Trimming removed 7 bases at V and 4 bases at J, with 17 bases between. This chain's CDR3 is CASALEPAPYNEQFF. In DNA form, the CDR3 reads TGTGCTAGTGCCCTGGAGCCGGCACCTTACAATGAGCAGTTCTTC.

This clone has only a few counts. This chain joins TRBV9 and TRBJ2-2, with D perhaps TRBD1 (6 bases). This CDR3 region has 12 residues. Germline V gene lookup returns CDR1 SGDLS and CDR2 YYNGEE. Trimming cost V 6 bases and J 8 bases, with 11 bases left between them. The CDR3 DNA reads TGTGCCAGCAACAGGGTGGGAGGGGAGCTGTTTTTT. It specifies CASNRVGGELFF.

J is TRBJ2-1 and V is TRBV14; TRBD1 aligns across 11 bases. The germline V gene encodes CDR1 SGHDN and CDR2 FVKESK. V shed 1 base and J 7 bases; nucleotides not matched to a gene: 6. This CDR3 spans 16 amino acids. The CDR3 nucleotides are TGTGCCAGCAGCCAAGTTGGGACAGGGGGAATTAATGAGCAGTTCTTC. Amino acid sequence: CASSQVGTGGINEQFF.

CDR3 sequence (DNA): TGTGCCAGCAGTTACTCGATCGTTGCGTCCTACAATGAGCAGTTCTTC. It yields the protein CASSYSIVASYNEQFF. V and J are TRBV6-5 and TRBJ2-1; unclear D gene. The V gene's germline CDR1 is MNHEY and CDR2 SVGAGI. The ends were cut back, 0 bases at V and 1 base at J, with 10 bases in the middle. This CDR3 comprises 16 residues.

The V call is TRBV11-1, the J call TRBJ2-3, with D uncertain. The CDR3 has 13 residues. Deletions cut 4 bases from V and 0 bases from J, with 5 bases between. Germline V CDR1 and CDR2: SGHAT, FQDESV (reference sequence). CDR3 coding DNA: TGTGCCAGCAGCTCCACTAGCACAGATACGCAGTATTTT. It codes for CASSSTSTDTQYF.

Here the CDR3 DNA reads TGCGCCAGCAGCCCGCTCGGAGGCCGGGATTCACCCCTCCACTTT. Translated: CASSPLGGRDSPLHF. The chain has TRBV5-1 and TRBJ1-6; no definite D call. The V and J ends lost 4 bases and 8 bases respectively, with 16 bases between them. The CDR3 runs 15 residues. In germline, CDR1 is SGHRS, CDR2 YFSETQ.